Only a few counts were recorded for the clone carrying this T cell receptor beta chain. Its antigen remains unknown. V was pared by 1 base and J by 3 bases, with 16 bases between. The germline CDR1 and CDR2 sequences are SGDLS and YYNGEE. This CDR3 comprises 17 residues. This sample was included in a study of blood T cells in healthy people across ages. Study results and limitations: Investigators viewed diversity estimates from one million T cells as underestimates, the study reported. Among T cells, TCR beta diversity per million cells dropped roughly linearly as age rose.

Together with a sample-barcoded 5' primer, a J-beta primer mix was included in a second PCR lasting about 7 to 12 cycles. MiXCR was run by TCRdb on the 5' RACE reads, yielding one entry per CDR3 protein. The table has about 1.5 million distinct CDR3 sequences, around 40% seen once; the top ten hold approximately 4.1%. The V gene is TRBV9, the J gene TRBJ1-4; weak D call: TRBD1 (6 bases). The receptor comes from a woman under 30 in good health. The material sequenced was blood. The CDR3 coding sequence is TGTGCCAGCAGCGTAAACACAGGGATCAGGGCTAATGAAAAACTGTTTTTT. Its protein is CASSVNTGIRANEKLFF.